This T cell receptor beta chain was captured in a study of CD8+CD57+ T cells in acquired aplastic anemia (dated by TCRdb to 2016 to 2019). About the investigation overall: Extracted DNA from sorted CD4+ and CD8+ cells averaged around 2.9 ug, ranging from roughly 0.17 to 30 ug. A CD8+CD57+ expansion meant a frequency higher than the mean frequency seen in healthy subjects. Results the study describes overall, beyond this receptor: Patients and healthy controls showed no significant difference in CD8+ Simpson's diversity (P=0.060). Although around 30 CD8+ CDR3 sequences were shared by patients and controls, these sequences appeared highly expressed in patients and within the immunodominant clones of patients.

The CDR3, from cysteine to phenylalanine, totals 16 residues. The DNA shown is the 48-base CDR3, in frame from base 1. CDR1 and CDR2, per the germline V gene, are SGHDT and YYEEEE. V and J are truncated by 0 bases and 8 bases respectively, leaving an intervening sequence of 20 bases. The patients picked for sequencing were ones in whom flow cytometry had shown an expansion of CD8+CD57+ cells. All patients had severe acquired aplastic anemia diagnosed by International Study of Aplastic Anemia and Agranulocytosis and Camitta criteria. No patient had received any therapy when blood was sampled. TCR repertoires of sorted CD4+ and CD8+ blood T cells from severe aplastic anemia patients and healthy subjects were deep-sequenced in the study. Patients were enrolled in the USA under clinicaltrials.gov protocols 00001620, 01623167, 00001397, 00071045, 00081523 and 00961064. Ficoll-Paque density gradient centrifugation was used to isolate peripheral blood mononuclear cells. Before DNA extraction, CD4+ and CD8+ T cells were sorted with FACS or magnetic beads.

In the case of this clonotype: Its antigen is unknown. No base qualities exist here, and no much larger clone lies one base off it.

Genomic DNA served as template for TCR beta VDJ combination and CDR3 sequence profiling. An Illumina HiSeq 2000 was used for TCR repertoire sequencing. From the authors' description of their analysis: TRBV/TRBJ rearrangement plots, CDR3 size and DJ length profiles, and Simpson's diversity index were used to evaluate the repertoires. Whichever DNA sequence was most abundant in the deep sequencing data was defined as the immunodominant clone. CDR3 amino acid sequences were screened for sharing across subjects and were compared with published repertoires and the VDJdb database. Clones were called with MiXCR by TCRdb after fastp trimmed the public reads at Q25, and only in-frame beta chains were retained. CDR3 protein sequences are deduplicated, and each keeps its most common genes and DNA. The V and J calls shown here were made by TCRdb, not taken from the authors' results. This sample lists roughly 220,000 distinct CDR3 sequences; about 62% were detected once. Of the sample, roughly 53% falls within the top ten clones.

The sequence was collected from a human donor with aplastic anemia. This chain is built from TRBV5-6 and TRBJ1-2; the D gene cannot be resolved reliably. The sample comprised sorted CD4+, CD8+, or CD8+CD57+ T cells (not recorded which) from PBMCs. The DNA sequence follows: TGTGCCAGCAGCTTGGGGTCGATGACCCAAGACGGCGGCTACACCTTC. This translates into CASSLGSMTQDGGYTF.